This TCR beta chain appears in the sequencing data of a study of HIV-infected patients and healthy controls. Study results and caveats: Only sixteen HIV-infected individuals were processed, a major limit on how widely findings apply.

The V end lost 3 bases, the J end lost 0 bases, and 12 bases lay between the germline ends. The CDR3 loop spans 15 amino acids. By sample share, this clonotype is medium-sized. Its specificity is not known. No cell fractionation was done, so the repertoire covers all unsorted peripheral blood T cells. cDNA was made from around 0.5 ug RNA using alpha and beta constant primers. Using multiplexing indices, alpha and beta chain libraries were generated apart by chain-specific third strand synthesis. MiXCR, run by TCRdb on the 5' RACE reads, gives a single entry per CDR3 protein. This table has about 7,600 distinct CDR3 sequences, 10% appearing once.

The sequence was collected from an adult with HIV infection. Here the sequenced sample was blood, taken before antiretroviral therapy. The rearrangement links TRBV12-3 or TRBV12-4 to TRBJ2-7; a weak D match, TRBD2 (6 bases). In DNA, the CDR3 is TGTGCCAGCAGTTTGTTAGCGGTAAGCTCCTACGAGCAGTACTTC. As protein: CASSLLAVSSYEQYF.